The 2 T cell receptor beta chains listed next were all sequenced from one sample in a study of T cells after yellow fever vaccination. TCRdb itself ran the 5' RACE reads through MiXCR, one entry per CDR3 protein. Of 170,000 or so distinct CDR3 sequences listed, approximately 6.2% are singletons. Sequenced material: CD4+ T cells sorted from PBMCs, taken on the day of the first yellow fever vaccination. The receptors come from a man younger than 35 who received the YFV17D yellow fever vaccine.

This chain joins TRBV20-1 and TRBJ2-5, with D perhaps given as TRBD1 or TRBD2 (5 bases each). There are 14 residues in the CDR3. In germline, CDR1 is DFQATT, CDR2 SNEGSKA (reference sequence). Trimming removed 6 bases at V and 3 bases at J, with 17 bases between. DNA for the CDR3: TGCAGTGCCCCCTTACCGGGACGGGAAGAGACCCAGTACTTC. Its translation: CSAPLPGREETQYF.

The V call is TRBV27, the J call TRBJ1-5; D remains ambiguous. The CDR3 contains 12 residues. Deletions cut 8 bases from V and 0 bases from J, with 5 bases between. Germline CDR1 is MNHEY and CDR2 is SMNVEV (reference sequence). CDR3 nucleotide sequence: TGTGCCAGCGGGAATAGCAATCAGCCCCAGCATTTT. It codes for CASGNSNQPQHF.